These 9 T cell receptor beta chains were sequenced from one sample in a study of T cell clones after liver transplantation (dated by TCRdb to between 2018 and 2021). The library was generated by the immunoSEQ multiplex PCR assay. Here the immuneACCESS table is served through TCRdb, limited to in-frame sequences with V and J called. Missing clones are a known gap in these copies; in checked studies unresolved V genes cover under half, and the rest lacks a known reason. The sample table contains some 34,000 clones; only one count was recorded for about 93% of them. Roughly 25% of the sample is in the top ten clones. The source material was CD8+ T cells from blood, sampled 12 months after liver transplant. Receptor source: a human patient who received a liver transplant. Some T cells present after a transplant may be cells of the graft donor.

The chain carries TRBV7-9 and TRBJ2-3, with TRBD2 matching over 9 bases. The CDR3 is made up of 17 amino acids. V lost 1 base and J lost 2; bases outside the gene matches: 7. Germline CDR1 is SEHNR and CDR2 is FQNEAQ (reference sequence). The CDR3 nucleotides are TGTGCCAGCAGCTTAGGCGGGAGGGCCATCCTCACAGATACGCAGTATTTT. It specifies CASSLGGRAILTDTQYF.

The V and J genes are TRBV5-6 and TRBJ2-7; 9 nucleotides line up with TRBD2. Germline CDR1 SGHDT, CDR2 YYEEEE. The trim removed 4 bases at V and 3 bases at J, leaving 5 bases unmatched. The CDR3 extends over 14 amino acids. CDR3 nucleotide sequence: TGTGCCAGCAGCATTAGCGGGAGAAGCTACGAGCAGTACTTC. Translation: CASSISGRSYEQYF.

The chain is built from TRBV9 and TRBJ2-7, with D perhaps TRBD1 or TRBD2 (5 bases each). V lost 3 bases, J lost 0 bases, and 13 bases lay in between. The CDR3 is made up of 15 amino acids. Germline CDR1 and CDR2: SGDLS and YYNGEE. CDR3 DNA: TGTGCCAGCAGCGCCTCCGGGACCCCCTCCTACGAGCAGTACTTC. It specifies CASSASGTPSYEQYF.

CDR3 residues: CASSDLLGPKRSGNTIYF. The DNA of the CDR3 is TGTGCCAGCAGTGATTTGCTCGGCCCAAAGAGGTCTGGAAACACCATATATTTT. The rearrangement joins TRBV2 to TRBJ1-3, with D hard to call. Germline V gives CDR1 SNHLY, CDR2 FYNNEI. This CDR3 contains 18 residues. The V and J ends lost 3 bases and 1 base respectively, with 19 bases between them.

The V and J genes are TRBV4-2 and TRBJ1-1; D gene ambiguous. Germline CDR1 and CDR2: LGHNA and YNFKEQ. Trimming took 3 bases from V and 0 from J, leaving 5 bases between them. This CDR3 spans 13 amino acids. The CDR3, as DNA: TGTGCCAGCAGCCAGATCGTGAACACTGAAGCTTTCTTT. Translation gives CASSQIVNTEAFF.

The chain joins TRBV5-1 to TRBJ1-5, with D perhaps TRBD1 (5 bases). V dropped 4 bases and J dropped 2 bases, with 7 bases sitting between them. Germline V gives CDR1 SGHRS, CDR2 YFSETQ. CDR3 length: 13 residues. CDR3 nucleotides: TGCGCCAGCAGCCCCAGGGGCAATCAGCCCCAGCATTTT. Translation: CASSPRGNQPQHF.

This clone was picked up a small number of times. V is TRBV9 and J is TRBJ1-2; D is undetermined. V was pared by 6 bases and J by 6 bases, with 15 bases between. Per germline, CDR1 SGDLS and CDR2 YYNGEE. There are 13 residues in the CDR3. The CDR3 reads CASTEVDGDGYTF. DNA of the CDR3: TGTGCCAGCACCGAAGTAGATGGGGATGGCTACACCTTC.

This clone was counted a single time. This rearrangement joins TRBV5-6 to TRBJ2-7, with D tentatively TRBD2 (5 bases). The CDR3 sequence is 12 residues long. V dropped 4 bases and J dropped 2 bases, with 7 bases sitting between them. The germline V gene encodes CDR1 SGHDT and CDR2 YYEEEE. CDR3 loop: CASSKGAYEQYF. The CDR3, as DNA: TGTGCCAGCAGCAAGGGAGCCTACGAGCAGTACTTC.

The chain employs TRBV27 and TRBJ2-5; D remains unclear. Germline V gives CDR1 MNHEY, CDR2 SMNVEV (reference sequence). This CDR3 is built from 15 residues. The V and J ends lost 0 bases and 2 bases respectively, with 10 bases between them. The CDR3 DNA reads as TGTGCCAGCAGTTTATCGCCCGGTGCGCAAGAGACCCAGTACTTC. Translation gives CASSLSPGAQETQYF.